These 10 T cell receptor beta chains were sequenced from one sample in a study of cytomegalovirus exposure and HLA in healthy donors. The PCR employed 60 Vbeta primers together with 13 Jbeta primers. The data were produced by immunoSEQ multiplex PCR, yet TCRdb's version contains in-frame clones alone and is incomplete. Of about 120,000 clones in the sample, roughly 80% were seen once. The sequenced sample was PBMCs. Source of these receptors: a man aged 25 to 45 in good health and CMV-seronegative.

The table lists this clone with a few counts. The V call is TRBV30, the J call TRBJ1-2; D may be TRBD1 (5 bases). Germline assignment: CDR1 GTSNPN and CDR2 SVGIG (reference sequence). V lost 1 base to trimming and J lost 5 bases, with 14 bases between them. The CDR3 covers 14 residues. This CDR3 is CAWSGDRQGYGYTF. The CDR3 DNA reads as TGTGCCTGGAGTGGGGATAGGCAGGGTTATGGCTACACCTTC.

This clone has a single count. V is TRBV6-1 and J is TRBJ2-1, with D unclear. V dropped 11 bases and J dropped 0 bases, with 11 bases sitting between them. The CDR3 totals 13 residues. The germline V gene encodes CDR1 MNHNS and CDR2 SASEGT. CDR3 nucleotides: TGTGCCGTCAAGGAGAGCTCCTACAATGAGCAGTTCTTC. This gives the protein CAVKESSYNEQFF.

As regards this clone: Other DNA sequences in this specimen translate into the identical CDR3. As DNA, the CDR3 is TGTGCCAGCAGTGAATCAGGGGATAATTCACCCCTCCACTTT. It is translated as CASSESGDNSPLHF. The chain links TRBV2 to TRBJ1-6, with a weak D call TRBD1 (6 bases). The CDR3 totals 14 residues. Trimming took 2 bases from V and 5 from J, leaving 7 bases between them. CDR1 and CDR2 (germline): SNHLY, FYNNEI.

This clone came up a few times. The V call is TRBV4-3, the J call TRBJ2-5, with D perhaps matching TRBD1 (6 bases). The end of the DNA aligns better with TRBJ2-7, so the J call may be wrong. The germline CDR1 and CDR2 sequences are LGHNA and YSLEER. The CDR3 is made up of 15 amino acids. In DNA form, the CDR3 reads TGCGCCAGCAGCCAATATCCAGGGGATTCCTACGAGCAGTACTTC. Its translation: CASSQYPGDSYEQYF.

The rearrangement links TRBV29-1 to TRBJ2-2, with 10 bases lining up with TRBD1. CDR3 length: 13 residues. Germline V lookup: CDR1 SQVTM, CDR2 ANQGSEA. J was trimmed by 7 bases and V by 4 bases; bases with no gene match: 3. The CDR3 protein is CSVGQGADGELFF. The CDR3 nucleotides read TGCAGCGTTGGACAGGGGGCGGACGGGGAGCTGTTTTTT.

The CDR3 protein is CASSLGRGVGTEAFF. The CDR3 nucleotides are TGTGCCAGCAGTTTGGGTCGCGGGGTAGGAACTGAAGCTTTCTTT. The rearrangement links TRBV6-5 to TRBJ1-1; D is unresolved. CDR1 and CDR2 from the germline V gene are MNHEY and SVGAGI. The V end was cut by 4 bases, the J end by 5 bases, with 17 bases between. CDR3 length equals 15 residues.

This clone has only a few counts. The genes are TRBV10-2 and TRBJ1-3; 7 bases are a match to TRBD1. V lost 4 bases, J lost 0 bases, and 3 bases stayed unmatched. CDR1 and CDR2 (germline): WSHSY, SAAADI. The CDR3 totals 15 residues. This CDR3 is CASSVGQHSGNTIYF. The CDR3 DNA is TGCGCCAGCAGTGTGGGACAGCACTCTGGAAACACCATATATTTT.

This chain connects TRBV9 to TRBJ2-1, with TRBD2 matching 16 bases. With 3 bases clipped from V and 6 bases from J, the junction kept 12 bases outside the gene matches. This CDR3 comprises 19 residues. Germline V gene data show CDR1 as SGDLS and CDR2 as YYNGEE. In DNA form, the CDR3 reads TGTGCCAGCAGCGGGCCGGGACTAGCGGGGGGGCCTGGGTCCAATGAGCAGTTCTTC. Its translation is CASSGPGLAGGPGSNEQFF.

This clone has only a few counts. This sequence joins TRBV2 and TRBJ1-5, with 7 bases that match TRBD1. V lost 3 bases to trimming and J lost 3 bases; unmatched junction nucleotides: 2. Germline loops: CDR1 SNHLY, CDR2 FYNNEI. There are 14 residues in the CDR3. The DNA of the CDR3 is TGTGCCAGCAGTGAGGGACAGAACAATCAGCCCCAGCATTTT. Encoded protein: CASSEGQNNQPQHF.

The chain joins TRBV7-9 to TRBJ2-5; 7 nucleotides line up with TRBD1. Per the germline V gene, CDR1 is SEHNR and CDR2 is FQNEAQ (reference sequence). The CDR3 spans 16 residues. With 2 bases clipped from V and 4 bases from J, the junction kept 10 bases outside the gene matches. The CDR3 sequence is CASSLSPSTGSETQYF. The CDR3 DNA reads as TGTGCCAGCAGCTTATCCCCCTCGACAGGGTCAGAGACCCAGTACTTC.